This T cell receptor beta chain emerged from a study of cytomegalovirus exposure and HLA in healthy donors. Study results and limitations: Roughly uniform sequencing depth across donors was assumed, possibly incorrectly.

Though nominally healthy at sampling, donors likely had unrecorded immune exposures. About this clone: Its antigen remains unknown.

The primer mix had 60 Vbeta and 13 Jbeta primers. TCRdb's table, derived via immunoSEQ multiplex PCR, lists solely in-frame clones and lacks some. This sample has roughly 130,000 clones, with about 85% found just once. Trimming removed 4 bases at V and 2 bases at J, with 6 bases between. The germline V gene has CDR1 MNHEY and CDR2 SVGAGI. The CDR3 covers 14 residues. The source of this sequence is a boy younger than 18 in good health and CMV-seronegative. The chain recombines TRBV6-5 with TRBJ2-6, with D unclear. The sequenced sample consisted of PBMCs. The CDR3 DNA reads TGTGCCAGCAGTTTTCTCCCTGGGGCCAACGTCCTGACTTTC. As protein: CASSFLPGANVLTF.